This TCR beta chain was recovered during a study of human T cells and chemical hapten exposure. The sample's time point: pre-sensitization, week 0. Treatment meaning: therapeutic diphenylcyclopropenone sensitization with weekly scalp DPC. This clonotype was seen only once. One entry per CDR3 protein, called by TCRdb with MiXCR from the RACE reads. This repertoire shows 300,000 to 450,000 distinct CDR3 sequences, 5% to 6.5% found once; its top ten account for roughly 2.6%. The starting material was whole blood, obtained in connection with sensitization to the hapten diphenylcyclopropenone (DPC). The TCR comes from a woman between 50 and 59 years old with alopecia areata. Some clones in this sample may be carry-over from other donors' samples.

The CDR3 DNA reads as TGTGCCAGCAGTTACCACCGGGGGGTCGGAACTAATGAAAAACTGTTTTTT. It encodes CASSYHRGVGTNEKLFF. V usage is TRBV6-6 and J usage is TRBJ1-4; D perhaps matches TRBD1 (5 bases). V dropped 2 bases and J dropped 1 base, with 14 bases sitting between them. The CDR3 totals 17 residues. The germline CDR1 and CDR2 sequences are MNHNY and SVGAGI (reference sequence).